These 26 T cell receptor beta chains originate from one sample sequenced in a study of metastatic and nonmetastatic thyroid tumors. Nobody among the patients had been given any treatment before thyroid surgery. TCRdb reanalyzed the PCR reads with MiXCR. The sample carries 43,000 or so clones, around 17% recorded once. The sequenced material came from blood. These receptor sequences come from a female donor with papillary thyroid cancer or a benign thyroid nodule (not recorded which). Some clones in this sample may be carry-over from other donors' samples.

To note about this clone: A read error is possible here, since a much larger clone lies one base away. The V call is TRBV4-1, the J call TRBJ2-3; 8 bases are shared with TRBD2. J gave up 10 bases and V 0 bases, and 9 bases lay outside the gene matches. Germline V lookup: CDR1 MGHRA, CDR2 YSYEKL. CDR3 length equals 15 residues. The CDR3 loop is CASSQDMSSGMAQYF. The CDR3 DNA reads TGCGCCAGCAGCCAAGATATGAGTAGCGGGATGGCGCAGTATTTT.

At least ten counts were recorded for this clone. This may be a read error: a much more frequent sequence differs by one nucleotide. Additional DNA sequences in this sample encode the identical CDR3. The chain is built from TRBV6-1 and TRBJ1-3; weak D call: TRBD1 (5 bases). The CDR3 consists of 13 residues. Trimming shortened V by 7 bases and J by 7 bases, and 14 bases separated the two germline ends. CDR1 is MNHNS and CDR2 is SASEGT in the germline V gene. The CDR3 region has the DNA TGTGCCAGCATAGGGGCGGGGACCAACACCATATATTTT. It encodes CASIGAGTNTIYF.

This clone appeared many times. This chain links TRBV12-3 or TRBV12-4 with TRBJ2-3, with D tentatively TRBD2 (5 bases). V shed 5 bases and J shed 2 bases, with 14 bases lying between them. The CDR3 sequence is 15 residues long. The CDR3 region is CASSISLATTDTQYF. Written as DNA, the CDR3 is TGTGCCAGCAGTATCTCGCTAGCTACCACAGATACGCAGTATTTT.

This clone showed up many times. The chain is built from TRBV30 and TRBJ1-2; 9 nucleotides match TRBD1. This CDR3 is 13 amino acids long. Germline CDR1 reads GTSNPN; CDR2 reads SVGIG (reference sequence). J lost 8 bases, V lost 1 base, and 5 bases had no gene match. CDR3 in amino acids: CAWSAGQGWGYTF. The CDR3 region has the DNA TGTGCCTGGAGTGCGGGACAGGGTTGGGGCTACACCTTC.

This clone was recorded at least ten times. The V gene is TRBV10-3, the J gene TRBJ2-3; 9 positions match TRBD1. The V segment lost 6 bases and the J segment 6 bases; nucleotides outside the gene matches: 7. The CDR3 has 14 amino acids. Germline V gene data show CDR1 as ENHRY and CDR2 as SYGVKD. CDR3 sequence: CAIRRTGVWDTQYF. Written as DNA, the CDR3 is TGTGCCATCAGAAGGACAGGGGTGTGGGATACGCAGTATTTT.

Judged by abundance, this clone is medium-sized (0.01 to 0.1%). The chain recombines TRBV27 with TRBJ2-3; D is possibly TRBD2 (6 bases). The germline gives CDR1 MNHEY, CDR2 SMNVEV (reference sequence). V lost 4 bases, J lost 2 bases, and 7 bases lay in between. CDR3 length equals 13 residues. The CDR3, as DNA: TGTGCCAGCAGTTCGGGACTCACAGATACGCAGTATTTT. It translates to CASSSGLTDTQYF.

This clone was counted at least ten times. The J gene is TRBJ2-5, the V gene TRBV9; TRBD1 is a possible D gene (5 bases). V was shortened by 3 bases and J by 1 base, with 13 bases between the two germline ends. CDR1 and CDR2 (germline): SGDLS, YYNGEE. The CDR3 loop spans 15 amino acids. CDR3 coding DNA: TGTGCCAGCAGCGGGGGCCAGGGCCCCCAAGAGACCCAGTACTTC. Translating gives CASSGGQGPQETQYF.

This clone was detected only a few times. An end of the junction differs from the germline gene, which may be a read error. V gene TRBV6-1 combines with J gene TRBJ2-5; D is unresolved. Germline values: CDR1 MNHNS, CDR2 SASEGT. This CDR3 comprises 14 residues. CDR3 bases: TGTGCCAGCAGCAAGTCTCTACGAAAAGAGACCCAGTACTTT. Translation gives CASSKSLRKETQYF.

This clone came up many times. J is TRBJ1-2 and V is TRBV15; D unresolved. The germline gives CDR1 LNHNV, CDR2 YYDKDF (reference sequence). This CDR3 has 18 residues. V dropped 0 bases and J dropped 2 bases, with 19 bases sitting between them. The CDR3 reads CATSRDQPGMGGNYGYTF. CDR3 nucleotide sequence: TGTGCCACCAGCAGAGATCAGCCGGGGATGGGAGGGAACTATGGCTACACCTTC.

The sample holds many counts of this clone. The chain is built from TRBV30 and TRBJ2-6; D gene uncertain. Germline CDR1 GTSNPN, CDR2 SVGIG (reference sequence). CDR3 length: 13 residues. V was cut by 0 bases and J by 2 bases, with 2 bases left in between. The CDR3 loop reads CAWSVPGANVLTF. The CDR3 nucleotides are TGTGCCTGGAGTGTACCTGGGGCCAACGTCCTGACTTTC.

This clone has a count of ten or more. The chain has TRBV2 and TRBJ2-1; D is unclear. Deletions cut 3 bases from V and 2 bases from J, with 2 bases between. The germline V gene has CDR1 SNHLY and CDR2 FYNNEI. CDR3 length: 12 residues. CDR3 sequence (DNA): TGTGCCAGCAGTGACCCCTACAATGAGCAGTTCTTC. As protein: CASSDPYNEQFF.

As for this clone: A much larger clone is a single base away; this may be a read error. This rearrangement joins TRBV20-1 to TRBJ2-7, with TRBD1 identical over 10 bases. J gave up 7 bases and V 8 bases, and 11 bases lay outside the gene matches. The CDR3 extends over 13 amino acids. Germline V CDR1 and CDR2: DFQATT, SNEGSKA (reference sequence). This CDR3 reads CSTATGGKVEQYF. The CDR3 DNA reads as TGCAGTACCGCGACAGGGGGCAAGGTGGAGCAGTACTTC.

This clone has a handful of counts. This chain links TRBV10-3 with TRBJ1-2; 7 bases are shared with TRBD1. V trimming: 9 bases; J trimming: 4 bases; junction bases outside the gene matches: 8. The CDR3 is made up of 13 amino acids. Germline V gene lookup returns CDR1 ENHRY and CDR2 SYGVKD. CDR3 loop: CAIRPTGTYGYTF. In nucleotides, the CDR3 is TGTGCCATAAGACCGACAGGGACCTATGGCTACACCTTC.

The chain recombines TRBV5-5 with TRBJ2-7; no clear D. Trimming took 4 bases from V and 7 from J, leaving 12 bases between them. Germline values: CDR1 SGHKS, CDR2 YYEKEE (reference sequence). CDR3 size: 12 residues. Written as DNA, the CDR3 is TGTGCCAGCAGCCGGCTATCTCTTGAGCAGTACTTC. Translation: CASSRLSLEQYF.

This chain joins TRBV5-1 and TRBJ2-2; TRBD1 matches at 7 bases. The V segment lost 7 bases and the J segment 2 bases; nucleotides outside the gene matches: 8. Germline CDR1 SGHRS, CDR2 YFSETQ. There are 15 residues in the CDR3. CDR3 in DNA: TGCGCCAGCTCCCTGGGACAGACTAACACCGGGGAGCTGTTTTTT. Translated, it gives CASSLGQTNTGELFF.

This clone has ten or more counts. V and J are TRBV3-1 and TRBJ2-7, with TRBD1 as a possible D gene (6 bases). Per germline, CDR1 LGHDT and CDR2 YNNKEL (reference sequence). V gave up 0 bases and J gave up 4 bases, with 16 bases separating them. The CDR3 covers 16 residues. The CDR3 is CASSQEAGTGRYEQYF. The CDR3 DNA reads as TGTGCCAGCAGCCAAGAGGCAGGAACAGGGAGATACGAGCAGTACTTC.

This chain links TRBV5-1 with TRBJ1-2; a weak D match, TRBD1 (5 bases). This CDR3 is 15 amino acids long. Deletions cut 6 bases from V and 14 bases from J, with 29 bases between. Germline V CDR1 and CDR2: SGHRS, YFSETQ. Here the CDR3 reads CASNIQGGSNYGSTF. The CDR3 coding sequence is TGCGCCAGCAACATTCAGGGAGGATCCAACTATGGCTCGACCTTC.

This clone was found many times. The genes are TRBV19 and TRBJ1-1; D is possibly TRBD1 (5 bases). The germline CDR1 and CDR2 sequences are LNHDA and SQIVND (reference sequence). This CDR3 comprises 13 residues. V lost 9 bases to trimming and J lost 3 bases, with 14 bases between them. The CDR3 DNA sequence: TGTGCCAGCCATAGGGGCTACGACACTGAAGCTTTCTTT. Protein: CASHRGYDTEAFF.

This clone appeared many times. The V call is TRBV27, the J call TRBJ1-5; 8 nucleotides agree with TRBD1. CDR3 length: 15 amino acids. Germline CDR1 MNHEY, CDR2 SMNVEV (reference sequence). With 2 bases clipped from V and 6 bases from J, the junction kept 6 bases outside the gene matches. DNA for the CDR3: TGTGCCAGCAGTTTAGCAGGGGGCGCCTCTCAGCCCCAGCATTTT. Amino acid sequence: CASSLAGGASQPQHF.

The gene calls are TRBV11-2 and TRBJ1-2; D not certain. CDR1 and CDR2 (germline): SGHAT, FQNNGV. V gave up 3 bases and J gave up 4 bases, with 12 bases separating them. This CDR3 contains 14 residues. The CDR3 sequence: CASSFSGGSYGYTF. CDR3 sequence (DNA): TGTGCCAGCAGCTTCTCTGGCGGCTCCTATGGCTACACCTTC.

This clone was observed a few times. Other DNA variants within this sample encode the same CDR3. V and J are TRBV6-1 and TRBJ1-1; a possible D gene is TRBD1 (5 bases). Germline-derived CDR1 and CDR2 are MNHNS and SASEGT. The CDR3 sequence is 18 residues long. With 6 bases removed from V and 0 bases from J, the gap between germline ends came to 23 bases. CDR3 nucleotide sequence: TGTGCCAGCAGGGATATAGACAGTGCAGAAAGAATGAACACTGAAGCTTTCTTT. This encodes CASRDIDSAERMNTEAFF.

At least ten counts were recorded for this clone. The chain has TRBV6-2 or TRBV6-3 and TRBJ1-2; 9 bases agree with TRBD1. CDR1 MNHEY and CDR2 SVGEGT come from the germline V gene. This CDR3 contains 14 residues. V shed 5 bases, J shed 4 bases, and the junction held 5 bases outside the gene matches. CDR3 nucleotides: TGTGCCAGCAGTAAACCGGGACAGGGCTATGGCTACACCTTC. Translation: CASSKPGQGYGYTF.

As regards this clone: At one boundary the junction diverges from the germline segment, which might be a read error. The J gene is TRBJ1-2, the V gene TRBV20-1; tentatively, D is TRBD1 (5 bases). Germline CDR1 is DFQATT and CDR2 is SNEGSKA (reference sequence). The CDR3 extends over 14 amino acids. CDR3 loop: CSASGYRNNYVYTF. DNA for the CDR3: TGCAGTGCCTCCGGATACAGGAATAACTATGTCTACACCTTC.

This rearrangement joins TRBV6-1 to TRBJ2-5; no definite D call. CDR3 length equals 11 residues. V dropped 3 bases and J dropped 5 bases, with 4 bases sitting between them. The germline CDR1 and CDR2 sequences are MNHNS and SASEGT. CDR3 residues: CASSESETQYF. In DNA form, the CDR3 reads TGTGCCAGCAGTGAGAGTGAGACCCAGTACTTC.

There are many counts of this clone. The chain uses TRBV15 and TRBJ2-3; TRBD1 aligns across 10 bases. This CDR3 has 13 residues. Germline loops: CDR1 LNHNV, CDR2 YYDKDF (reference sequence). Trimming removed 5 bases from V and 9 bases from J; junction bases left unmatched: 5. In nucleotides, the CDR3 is TGTGCCACCAGCCCTGTGACAGGGGGCACGCAGTATTTT. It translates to CATSPVTGGTQYF.

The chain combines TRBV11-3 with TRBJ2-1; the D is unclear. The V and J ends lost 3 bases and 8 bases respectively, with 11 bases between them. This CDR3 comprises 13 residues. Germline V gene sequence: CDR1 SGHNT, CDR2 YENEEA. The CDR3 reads CASSLSMSHEQFF. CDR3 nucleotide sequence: TGTGCCAGCAGCTTGAGTATGAGCCATGAGCAGTTCTTC.